This TCR beta chain appears in the sequencing data of a study of cytomegalovirus exposure and HLA in healthy donors. Findings and caveats of the study: Cytomegalovirus association was listed for under 200 TCR beta chains. The tendency of first-cohort TCR clusters to co-occur in the approximately 120 validation repertoires was identified by a subsequent analysis.

Note on this clone: As yet, its antigen is unknown.

The germline gives CDR1 MNHNY, CDR2 SVGAGI (reference sequence). Trimming removed 1 base from V and 3 bases from J, with 10 bases in between. The CDR3 length is 15 residues. This table comes from immunoSEQ multiplex PCR, and its TCRdb copy is limited to in-frame clones, with some not included. The sample has roughly 65,000 clones, 94% seen once. The chain links TRBV6-6 to TRBJ1-5, with D hard to call. Sequencing input: PBMCs. This TCR derives from a man between 18 and 35 years old in good health and CMV-seropositive. The CDR3 loop reads CASSYLGRDNQPQHF. For the CDR3, the DNA is TGTGCCAGCAGTTACTTGGGGAGAGACAATCAGCCCCAGCATTTT.